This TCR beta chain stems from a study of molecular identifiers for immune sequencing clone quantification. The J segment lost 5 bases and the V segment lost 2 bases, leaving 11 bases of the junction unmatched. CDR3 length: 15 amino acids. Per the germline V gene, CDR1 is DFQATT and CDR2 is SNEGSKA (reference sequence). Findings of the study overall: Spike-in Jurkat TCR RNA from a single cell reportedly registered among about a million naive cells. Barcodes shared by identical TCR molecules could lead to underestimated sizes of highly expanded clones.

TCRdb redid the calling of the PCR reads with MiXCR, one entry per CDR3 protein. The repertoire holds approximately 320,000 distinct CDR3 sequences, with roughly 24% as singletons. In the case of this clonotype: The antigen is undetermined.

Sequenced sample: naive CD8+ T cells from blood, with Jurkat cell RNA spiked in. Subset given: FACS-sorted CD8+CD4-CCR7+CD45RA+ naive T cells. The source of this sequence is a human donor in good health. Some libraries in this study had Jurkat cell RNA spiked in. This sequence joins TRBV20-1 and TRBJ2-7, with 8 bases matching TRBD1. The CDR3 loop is CSARRPGQGFHEQYF. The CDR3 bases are TGCAGTGCTAGACGACCCGGACAGGGCTTCCACGAGCAGTACTTC.